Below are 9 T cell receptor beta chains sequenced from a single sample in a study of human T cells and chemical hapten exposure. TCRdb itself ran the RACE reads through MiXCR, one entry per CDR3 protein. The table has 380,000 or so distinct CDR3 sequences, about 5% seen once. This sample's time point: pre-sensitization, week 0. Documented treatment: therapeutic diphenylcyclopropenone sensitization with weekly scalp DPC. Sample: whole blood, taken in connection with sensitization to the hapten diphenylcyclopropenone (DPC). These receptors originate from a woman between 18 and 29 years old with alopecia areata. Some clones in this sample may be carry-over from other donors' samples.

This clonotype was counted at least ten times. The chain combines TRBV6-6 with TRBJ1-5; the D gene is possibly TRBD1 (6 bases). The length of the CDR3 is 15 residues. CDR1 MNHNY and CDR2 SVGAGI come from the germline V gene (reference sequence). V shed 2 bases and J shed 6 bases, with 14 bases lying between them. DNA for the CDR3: TGTGCCAGCAGTTACCCCCGTAGGGGGAGTCAGCCCCAGCATTTT. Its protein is CASSYPRRGSQPQHF.

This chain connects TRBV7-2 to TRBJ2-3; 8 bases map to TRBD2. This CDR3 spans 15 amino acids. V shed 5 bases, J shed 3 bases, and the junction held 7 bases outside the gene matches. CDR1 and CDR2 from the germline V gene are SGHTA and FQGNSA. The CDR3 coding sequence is TGTGCCAGCAGCCGCGGGGGGCTTTTAACAGATACGCAGTATTTT. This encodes CASSRGGLLTDTQYF.

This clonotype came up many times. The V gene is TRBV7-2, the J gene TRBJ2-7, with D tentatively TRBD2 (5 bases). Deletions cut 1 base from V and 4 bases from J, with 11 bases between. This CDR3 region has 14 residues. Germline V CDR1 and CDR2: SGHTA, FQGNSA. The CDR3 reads CASSLGGFVYEQYF. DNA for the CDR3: TGTGCCAGCAGCTTAGGAGGGTTCGTTTACGAGCAGTACTTC.

CDR3 residues: CASSQVWGGAAGELFF. CDR3 nucleotide sequence: TGTGCCAGCAGCCAAGTTTGGGGGGGAGCCGCCGGGGAGCTGTTTTTT. The genes are TRBV3-1 and TRBJ2-2, with TRBD2 identical over 7 bases. The CDR3 consists of 16 residues. The germline CDR1 and CDR2 sequences are LGHDT and YNNKEL (reference sequence). V shed 1 base and J 6 bases; nucleotides not matched to a gene: 8.

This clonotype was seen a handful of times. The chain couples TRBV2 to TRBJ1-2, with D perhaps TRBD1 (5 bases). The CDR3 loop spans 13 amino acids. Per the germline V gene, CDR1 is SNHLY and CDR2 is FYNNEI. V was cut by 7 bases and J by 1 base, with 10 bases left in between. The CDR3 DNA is TGTGCCAGCATGGGGCAGGGTAACTATGGCTACACCTTC. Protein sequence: CASMGQGNYGYTF.

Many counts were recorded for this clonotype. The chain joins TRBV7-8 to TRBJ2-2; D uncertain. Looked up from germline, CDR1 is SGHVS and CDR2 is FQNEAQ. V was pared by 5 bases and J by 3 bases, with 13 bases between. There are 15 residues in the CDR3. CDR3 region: CASSPTEQYTGELFF. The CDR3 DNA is TGTGCCAGCAGCCCGACTGAGCAGTACACCGGGGAGCTGTTTTTT.

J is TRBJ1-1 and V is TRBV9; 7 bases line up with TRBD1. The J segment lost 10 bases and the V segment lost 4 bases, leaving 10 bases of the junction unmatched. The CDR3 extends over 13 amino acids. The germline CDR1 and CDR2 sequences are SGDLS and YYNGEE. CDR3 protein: CASSPSTQGVAFF. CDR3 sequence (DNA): TGTGCCAGCAGCCCCAGTACCCAGGGGGTAGCTTTCTTT.

The CDR3 loop is CASSLWEGADKNIQYF. The CDR3 nucleotides are TGTGCCAGCAGTTTATGGGAGGGGGCCGACAAAAACATTCAGTACTTC. The rearrangement joins TRBV28 to TRBJ2-4; D may be TRBD1 (7 bases). V lost 0 bases to trimming and J lost 3 bases, with 12 bases between them. The CDR3 consists of 16 residues. Looked up from germline, CDR1 is MDHEN and CDR2 is SYDVKM. The full variable domain, rest sourced from reference TRBV28 and TRBJ2-4, is DVKVTQSSRYLVKRTGEKVFLECVQDMDHENMFWYRQDPGLGLRLIYFSYDVKMKEKGDIPEGYSVSREKKERFSLILESASTNQTSMYLCASSLWEGADKNIQYFGAGTRLSVL.

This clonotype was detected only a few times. In nucleotides, the CDR3 is TGTGCCAGCACCCGAGGGGAAAAGGCCCACTACGAGCAGTACTTC. It translates to CASTRGEKAHYEQYF. V is TRBV5-6 and J is TRBJ2-7; the D gene could be TRBD1 or TRBD2 (5 bases each). This CDR3 region has 15 residues. In germline, CDR1 is SGHDT, CDR2 YYEEEE. V was trimmed by 6 bases and J by 3 bases, leaving 19 bases between them.